The rows below give T cell receptor beta chains drawn from one sample of a study of beta chain features in type 1 diabetes. Measured with immunoSEQ multiplex PCR; TCRdb has only the in-frame clones, and not every one. The sample contains around 360,000 clones, around 12% of which appear only once. Input material: naive CD4+ T cells from blood. The receptor set was obtained from a woman aged 18-29 years with type 1 diabetes. The CDR3 runs from the conserved cysteine through the conserved F or W. Fields, in order: J gene, V gene, CDR3 length, CDR3 protein.

TRBJ2-7 TRBV5-4 13 CASSADSFYEQYF
TRBJ2-7 TRBV5-1 14 CASSFPGGSLEQYF
TRBJ2-7 TRBV19 13 CASRGGQGYEQYF
TRBJ2-7 TRBV7-8 15 CASSLGTYSPYEQYF
TRBJ1-2 TRBV2 11 CASSGSYGYTF
TRBJ2-7 TRBV18 14 CASSAGTGGDEQYF
TRBJ2-3 TRBV15 15 CATSRGAGSRDTQYF
TRBJ2-1 TRBV28 15 CASTQGLAGGGEQFF
TRBJ2-1 TRBV7-9 16 CASSFRLASSYNEQFF
TRBJ2-7 TRBV9 14 CASSVGTANYEQYF
TRBJ1-1 TRBV11-3 14 CASSSQGGGTEAFF
TRBJ2-7 TRBV29-1 14 CSVTSGQGPYEQYF
TRBJ2-1 TRBV5-1 17 CASSPDPTGASYNEQFF
TRBJ2-7 TRBV11-2 11 CASSTSYEQYF
TRBJ2-7 TRBV28 14 CASRGPGGFNEQYF
TRBJ1-1 TRBV28 12 CASSQESTEAFF
TRBJ2-5 TRBV7-2 18 CASSPGTSGGAMGETQYF
TRBJ2-2 TRBV30 16 CAWSRAAATNTGELFF
TRBJ2-7 TRBV7-2 15 CASSLTWQGVYEQYF
TRBJ2-6 TRBV29-1 18 CSVEWVVSGSSGANVLTF
TRBJ2-7 TRBV7-9 14 CASSEMTGSYEQYF
TRBJ1-1 TRBV23-1 11 CASTKNTEAFF
TRBJ1-1 TRBV20-1 11 CSATMNTEAFF
TRBJ2-1 TRBV29-1 13 CSVPPHYDNEQFF
TRBJ2-7 TRBV7-2 14 CASSLMGVTYEQYF
TRBJ2-2 TRBV11-2 17 CASSTLGLAGNTGELFF
TRBJ2-6 TRBV2 16 CASSSDRHSGANVLTF
TRBJ2-5 TRBV4-3 14 CASSQGRIQETQYF
TRBJ2-1 TRBV2 11 CASSDGGISIF
TRBJ2-3 TRBV9 13 CASSASGRDTQYF
TRBJ2-1 TRBV27 12 CASRAPSGSPFF
TRBJ2-6 TRBV19 17 CASSMVTGGDGANVLTF
TRBJ2-7 TRBV27 14 CASRTGTGGYEQYF
TRBJ2-5 TRBV5-1 14 CASSLLLAQETQYF
TRBJ2-1 TRBV5-4 18 CASNRLGGPPSSYNEQFF
TRBJ2-7 TRBV5-6 12 CASSPGLSEQYF
TRBJ1-5 TRBV4-3 14 CASSPRTENQPQHF
TRBJ2-7 TRBV29-1 17 CSVEGSSGGRNSYEQYF
TRBJ2-7 TRBV30 12 CATQAGGDSQYF
TRBJ2-3 TRBV7-9 15 CASSTEGQGTDTQYF